This T cell receptor beta chain was observed in a study of cytomegalovirus exposure and HLA in healthy donors. In the case of this clone: The antigen remains undetermined.

These donors were members of the roughly 120-subject validation cohort, a group separate from the approximately 700-subject first cohort. The CDR3 extends over 14 amino acids. Germline V gives CDR1 MNHNY, CDR2 SVGAGI (reference sequence). Trimming stripped 6 bases from V and 2 bases from J, with 10 bases between. Study conclusions and caveats: Under in vitro conditions, three CMV-associated chains were confirmed as specific for CMV antigens. It was found in a later analysis that first-cohort TCR clusters tended to co-occur in the 120 validation repertoires. The listing of roughly 160 TCR beta chains classed them as cytomegalovirus-associated.

Libraries were prepared by immunoSEQ multiplex PCR; TCRdb keeps only in-frame clonotypes and omits some of them. The data contain around 98,000 clones, roughly 87% of them singletons. The V and J genes are TRBV6-6 and TRBJ2-2; a possible D gene is TRBD1 (5 bases). The specimen sequenced was PBMCs. This TCR derives from a man aged 18 to 29 in good health and CMV-seropositive. The CDR3 region is CASRNRTNTGELFF. Written as DNA, the CDR3 is TGTGCCAGCAGAAACCGGACAAACACCGGGGAGCTGTTTTTT.